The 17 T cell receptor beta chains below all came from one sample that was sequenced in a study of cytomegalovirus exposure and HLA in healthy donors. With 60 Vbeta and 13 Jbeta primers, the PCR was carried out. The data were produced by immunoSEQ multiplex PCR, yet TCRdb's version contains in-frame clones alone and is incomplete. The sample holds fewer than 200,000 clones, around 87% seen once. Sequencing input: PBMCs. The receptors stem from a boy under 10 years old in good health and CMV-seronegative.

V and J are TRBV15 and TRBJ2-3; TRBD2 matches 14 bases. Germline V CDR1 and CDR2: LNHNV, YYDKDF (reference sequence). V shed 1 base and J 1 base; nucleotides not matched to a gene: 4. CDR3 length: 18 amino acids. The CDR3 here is CATSRGEGLAGGTDTQYF. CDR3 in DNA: TGTGCCACCAGCAGAGGGGAGGGACTAGCGGGGGGCACAGATACGCAGTATTTT.

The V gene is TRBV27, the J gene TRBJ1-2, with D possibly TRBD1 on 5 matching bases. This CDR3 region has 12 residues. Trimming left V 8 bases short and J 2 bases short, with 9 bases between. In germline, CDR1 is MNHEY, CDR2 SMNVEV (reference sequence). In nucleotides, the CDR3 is TGTGCCAGCCGGGGGGACAACTATGGCTACACCTTC. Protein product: CASRGDNYGYTF.

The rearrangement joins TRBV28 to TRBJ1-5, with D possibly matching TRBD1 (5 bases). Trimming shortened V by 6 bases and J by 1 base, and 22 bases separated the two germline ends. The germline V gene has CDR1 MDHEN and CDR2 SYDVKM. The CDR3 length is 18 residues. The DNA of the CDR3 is TGTGCCAGCAGAGGGGTCGCGGAGGGAGTGGGGAGCAATCAGCCCCAGCATTTT. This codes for CASRGVAEGVGSNQPQHF.

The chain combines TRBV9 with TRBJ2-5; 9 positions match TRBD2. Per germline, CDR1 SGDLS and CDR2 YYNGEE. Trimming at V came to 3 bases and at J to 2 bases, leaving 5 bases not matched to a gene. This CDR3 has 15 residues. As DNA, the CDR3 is TGTGCCAGCAGCGCCGCCCTAGCGGGGCAAGAGACCCAGTACTTC. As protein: CASSAALAGQETQYF.

The CDR3 region has the DNA TGTGCCAGCAGCCTAAGCGGGAGGGCAGGAGATACGCAGTATTTT. Its protein product is CASSLSGRAGDTQYF. The chain recombines TRBV9 with TRBJ2-3, with TRBD2 matching over 10 bases. This CDR3 is built from 15 residues. V shed 4 bases, J shed 5 bases, and the junction held 7 bases outside the gene matches. Looked up from germline, CDR1 is SGDLS and CDR2 is YYNGEE. Full variable domain (missing parts from reference TRBV9 and TRBJ2-3): DSGVTQTPKHLITATGQRVTLRCSPRSGDLSVYWYQQSLDQGLQFLIQYYNGEERAKGNILERFSAQQFPDLHSELNLSSLELGDSALYFCASSLSGRAGDTQYFGPGTRLTVL.

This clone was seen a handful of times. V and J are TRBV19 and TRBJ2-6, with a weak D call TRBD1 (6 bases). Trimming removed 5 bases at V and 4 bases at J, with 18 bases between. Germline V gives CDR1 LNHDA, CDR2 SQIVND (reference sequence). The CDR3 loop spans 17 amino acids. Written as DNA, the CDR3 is TGTGCCAGTAGTCAGACAAACAGGGTTTCCGGGGCCAACGTCCTGACTTTC. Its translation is CASSQTNRVSGANVLTF.

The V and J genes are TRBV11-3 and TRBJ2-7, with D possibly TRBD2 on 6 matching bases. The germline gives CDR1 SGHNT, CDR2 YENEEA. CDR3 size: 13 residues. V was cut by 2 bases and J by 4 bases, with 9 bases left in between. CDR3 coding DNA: TGTGCCAGCAGCTTACCCGGAGGGTACGAGCAGTACTTC. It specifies CASSLPGGYEQYF.

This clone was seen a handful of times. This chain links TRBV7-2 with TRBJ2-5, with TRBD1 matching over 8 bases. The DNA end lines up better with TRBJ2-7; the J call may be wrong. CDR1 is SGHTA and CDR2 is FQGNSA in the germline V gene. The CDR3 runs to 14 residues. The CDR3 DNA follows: TGTGCCAGCAGCCGGCAGGGGGCCGCCTACGAGCAGTACTTC. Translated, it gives CASSRQGAAYEQYF.

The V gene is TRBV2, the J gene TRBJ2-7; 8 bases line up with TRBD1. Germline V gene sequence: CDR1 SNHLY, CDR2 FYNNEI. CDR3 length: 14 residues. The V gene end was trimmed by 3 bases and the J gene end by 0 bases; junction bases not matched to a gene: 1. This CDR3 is CASSDQGASYEQYF. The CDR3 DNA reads TGTGCCAGCAGTGATCAGGGGGCCTCCTACGAGCAGTACTTC.

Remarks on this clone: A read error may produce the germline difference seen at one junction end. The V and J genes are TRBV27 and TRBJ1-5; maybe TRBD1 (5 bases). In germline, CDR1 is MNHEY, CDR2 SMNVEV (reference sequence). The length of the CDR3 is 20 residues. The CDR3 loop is CASSPYQTTGGGNSDQPQHF. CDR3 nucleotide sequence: TGTGCCAGCAGTCCCTACCAAACCACGGGGGGAGGAAATAGCGATCAGCCCCAGCATTTT.

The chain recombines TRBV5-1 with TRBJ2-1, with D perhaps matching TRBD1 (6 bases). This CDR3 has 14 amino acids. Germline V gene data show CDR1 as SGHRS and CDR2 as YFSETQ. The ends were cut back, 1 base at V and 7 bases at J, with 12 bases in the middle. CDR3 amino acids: CASSLSTTGNEQFF. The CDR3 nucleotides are TGCGCCAGCAGCTTGAGCACCACAGGGAATGAGCAGTTCTTC.

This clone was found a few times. The CDR3 region has the DNA TGTGCCTGGAGTTTTGTTCGCGGGGGGCCCTTCTACGAGCAGTACTTC. It translates to CAWSFVRGGPFYEQYF. The rearrangement joins TRBV30 to TRBJ2-7, with TRBD2 identical over 8 bases. V gave up 2 bases and J gave up 3 bases; unmatched junction bases: 12. Germline loops: CDR1 GTSNPN, CDR2 SVGIG (reference sequence). The CDR3 is 16 amino acids. The full variable domain, with the rest looked up from reference TRBV30 and TRBJ2-7, is SQTIHQWPATLVQPVGSPLSLECTVEGTSNPNLYWYRQAAGRGLQLLFYSVGIGQISSEVPQNLSASRPQDRQFILSSKKLLLSDSGFYLCAWSFVRGGPFYEQYFGPGTRLTVT.

The CDR3 spells CASSVASGGYEQYF. For the CDR3, the DNA is TGTGCCAGCAGCGTAGCTAGCGGGGGCTACGAGCAGTACTTC. This chain uses TRBV9 with TRBJ2-7; 10 nucleotides agree with TRBD2. The CDR3 is 14 amino acids. Per germline, CDR1 SGDLS and CDR2 YYNGEE. The trim removed 0 bases at V and 3 bases at J, leaving 0 bases unmatched.

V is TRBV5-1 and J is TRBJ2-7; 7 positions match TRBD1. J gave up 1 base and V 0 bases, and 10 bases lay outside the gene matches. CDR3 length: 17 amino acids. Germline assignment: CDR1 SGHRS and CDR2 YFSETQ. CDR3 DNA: TGCGCCAGCAGCTTGGGGTATGGGGACAGAGTATCCTACGAGCAGTACTTC. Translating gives CASSLGYGDRVSYEQYF.

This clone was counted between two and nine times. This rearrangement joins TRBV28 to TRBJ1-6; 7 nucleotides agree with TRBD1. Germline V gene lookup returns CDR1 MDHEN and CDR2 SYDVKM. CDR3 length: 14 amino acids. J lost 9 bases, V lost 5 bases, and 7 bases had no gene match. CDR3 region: CASSGGQLRSPLHF. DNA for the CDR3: TGTGCCAGCAGTGGGGGACAGTTACGTTCACCCCTCCACTTT.

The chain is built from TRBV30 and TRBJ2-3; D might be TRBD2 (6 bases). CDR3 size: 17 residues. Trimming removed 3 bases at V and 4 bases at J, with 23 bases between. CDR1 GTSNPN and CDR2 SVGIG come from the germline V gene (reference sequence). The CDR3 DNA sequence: TGTGCCTGGAGGGGGGTCGGGACTTCTATAGAACCAGATACGCAGTATTTT. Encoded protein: CAWRGVGTSIEPDTQYF.

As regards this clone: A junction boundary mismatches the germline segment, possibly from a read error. The CDR3 spells CSSSPWGGTGAYEQYF. The CDR3 DNA reads TGTTCCAGCAGCCCATGGGGGGGGACAGGGGCCTACGAGCAGTACTTC. The chain joins TRBV7-9 to TRBJ2-7; 10 positions agree with TRBD1. The germline gives CDR1 SEHNR, CDR2 FQNEAQ (reference sequence). CDR3 length: 16 residues.